Below, 20 T cell receptor beta chains from the same sample are listed, as sequenced in a study of cytotoxic CD8 clonotypes in ibrutinib-treated CLL. Sequencing was performed with immunoSEQ multiplex PCR; in TCRdb, only in-frame clones are kept and a portion is missing. The top ten hold about 15% of the sample, which has around 60,000 clones, around 60% seen once. Sequenced material: PBMCs, taken after 12 months of ibrutinib treatment. All receptors derive from a human donor with chronic lymphocytic leukemia.

Only a few counts were recorded for this clone. The chain employs TRBV19 and TRBJ1-1; 8 positions agree with TRBD1. Germline CDR1 and CDR2: LNHDA and SQIVND (reference sequence). This CDR3 has 14 residues. The trim removed 4 bases at V and 5 bases at J, leaving 6 bases unmatched. The CDR3 loop reads CASSTQGANTEAFF. The CDR3 nucleotides read TGTGCCAGTAGTACCCAGGGGGCAAATACTGAAGCTTTCTTT.

This chain connects TRBV6-1 to TRBJ1-1, with D perhaps matching TRBD1 (5 bases). Trimming stripped 2 bases from V and 7 bases from J, with 11 bases between. The CDR3 sequence is 13 residues long. CDR1 is MNHNS and CDR2 is SASEGT in the germline V gene. The CDR3 loop is CASSESNRYEAFF. Here the CDR3 DNA reads TGTGCCAGCAGTGAATCCAACAGGTATGAAGCTTTCTTT.

The V and J genes are TRBV5-1 and TRBJ2-2; 7 bases align to TRBD1. The junction had 3 bases not matched to a gene; V was cut back by 0 bases and J by 4 bases. Germline CDR1 is SGHRS and CDR2 is YFSETQ. This CDR3 contains 15 residues. The CDR3 is CASSLAGQATGELFF. CDR3 DNA: TGCGCCAGCAGCTTGGCCGGACAGGCCACCGGGGAGCTGTTTTTT.

The chain uses TRBV6-5 and TRBJ2-5, with D possibly matching TRBD2 (6 bases). With 6 bases removed from V and 4 bases from J, the gap between germline ends came to 15 bases. The CDR3 runs to 14 residues. The germline CDR1 and CDR2 sequences are MNHEY and SVGAGI. CDR3 sequence reads: CASRSSGTLETQYF. For the CDR3, the DNA is TGTGCCAGCAGATCCTCAGGGACTCTAGAGACCCAGTACTTC.

This clone came up a few times. The V gene is TRBV5-1, the J gene TRBJ1-6, with 7 bases lining up with TRBD1. Germline values: CDR1 SGHRS, CDR2 YFSETQ. V dropped 4 bases and J dropped 5; count of bases not matched to a gene: 6. CDR3 length: 15 amino acids. The CDR3 DNA follows: TGCGCCAGCAGCCTCACCGGGACAGATAATTCACCCCTCCACTTT. Amino acids: CASSLTGTDNSPLHF.

The chain joins TRBV7-7 to TRBJ2-1, with 9 positions matching TRBD1. The V segment lost 5 bases and the J segment 5 bases; nucleotides outside the gene matches: 7. This CDR3 is 15 amino acids long. Germline lookup yields CDR1 SSHAT and CDR2 FNYEAQ (reference sequence). For the CDR3, the DNA is TGTGCCAGCAGCCAATCCGGGACAGGGAACAATGAGCAGTTCTTC. Its protein product is CASSQSGTGNNEQFF.

This chain uses TRBV7-9 with TRBJ2-1, with 11 bases identical to TRBD2. The CDR3 consists of 18 residues. The germline V gene has CDR1 SEHNR and CDR2 FQNEAQ (reference sequence). Losses at the gene ends were 1 base for V and 2 bases for J; bases not matched to a gene: 7. Written as DNA, the CDR3 is TGTGCCAGCAGCTTAGGTATAGCGGGGGGGCTGCCCTACAATGAGCAGTTCTTC. Amino acids: CASSLGIAGGLPYNEQFF.

The chain couples TRBV28 to TRBJ2-7; TRBD1 or TRBD2 may be the D gene (5 bases each). This CDR3 contains 11 residues. Deletions cut 3 bases from V and 8 bases from J, with 8 bases between. CDR1 MDHEN and CDR2 SYDVKM come from the germline V gene. The CDR3 reads CASSFGTQQYF. CDR3 DNA sequence: TGTGCCAGCAGTTTTGGGACCCAGCAGTACTTC.

This clone was picked up one time. The rearrangement uses TRBV15 and TRBJ1-1, with 7 nucleotides matching TRBD1. Germline assignment: CDR1 LNHNV and CDR2 YYDKDF (reference sequence). This CDR3 comprises 15 residues. Losses at the gene ends were 8 bases for V and 4 bases for J; bases not matched to a gene: 13. CDR3 protein: CATDPGGRWTTEAFF. DNA for the CDR3: TGTGCCACCGACCCAGGGGGTAGATGGACCACTGAAGCTTTCTTT.

The rearrangement uses TRBV4-1 and TRBJ2-1; 14 positions agree with TRBD2. In germline, CDR1 is MGHRA, CDR2 YSYEKL. The CDR3 is 17 residues long. V dropped 1 base and J dropped 8; count of bases not matched to a gene: 7. The CDR3 coding sequence is TGCGCCAGCAGCCAAGGGCCGACTAGCGGGGGGGTCTATGAGCAGTTCTTC. The encoded protein is CASSQGPTSGGVYEQFF.

This clone was seen a single time. The V gene is TRBV4-1, the J gene TRBJ2-5, with 9 bases fitting TRBD2. The J call could be wrong; TRBJ2-7 is a better fit for the DNA end. The length of the CDR3 is 14 residues. Per the germline V gene, CDR1 is MGHRA and CDR2 is YSYEKL. The CDR3 DNA sequence: TGCGCCAGCAGCCGTAGCGGGAGCTCCTACGAGCAGTACTTC. It codes for CASSRSGSSYEQYF.

The chain uses TRBV7-9 and TRBJ2-5; D remains unclear. The CDR3 covers 14 residues. V shed 6 bases and J shed 4 bases, with 15 bases lying between them. The V gene's germline CDR1 is SEHNR and CDR2 FQNEAQ (reference sequence). The CDR3, as DNA: TGTGCCAGCAGTCCTTCCCGGGTCCGAGAGACCCAGTACTTC. Protein: CASSPSRVRETQYF. The complete variable domain, with remaining parts taken from reference TRBV7-9 and TRBJ2-5, reads DTGVSQNPRHKITKRGQNVTFRCDPISEHNRLYWYRQTLGQGPEFLTYFQNEAQLEKSRLLSDRFSAERPKGSFSTLEIQRTEQGDSAMYLCASSPSRVRETQYFGPGTRLLVL.

V usage is TRBV4-2 and J usage is TRBJ2-7, with TRBD1 matching 10 bases. The junction had 5 bases not matched to a gene; V was cut back by 1 base and J by 2 bases. This CDR3 has 16 residues. The germline V gene has CDR1 LGHNA and CDR2 YNFKEQ. The DNA of the CDR3 is TGTGCCAGCAGCCAAGCTACAGGGACAGGGGCCTACGAGCAGTACTTC. This sequence encodes CASSQATGTGAYEQYF.

This clone came up many times. The CDR3 loop is CASSDLTEKLFF. DNA for the CDR3: TGTGCCAGCAGTGACCTGACCGAAAAACTGTTTTTT. V is TRBV2 and J is TRBJ1-4; no reliable D call. The germline V and J ends were trimmed by 3 bases and 8 bases, with 7 bases remaining between them. Germline values: CDR1 SNHLY, CDR2 FYNNEI. CDR3 length: 12 residues.

The rearrangement uses TRBV5-4 and TRBJ2-1; 8 bases map to TRBD2. The CDR3 has 13 residues. Germline loops: CDR1 SGHNT, CDR2 YYREEE (reference sequence). Germline trimming cut 5 bases from V and 8 bases from J; bases unmatched to any gene: 6. CDR3 region: CASSLLGGDEQFF. The DNA for the CDR3 is TGTGCCAGCAGTCTGCTCGGGGGGGATGAGCAGTTCTTC.

The chain carries TRBV4-2 and TRBJ1-5, with D possibly being TRBD1 (6 bases). V lost 0 bases, J lost 4 bases, and 16 bases lay in between. Germline V lookup: CDR1 LGHNA, CDR2 YNFKEQ. The CDR3 consists of 17 residues. CDR3 residues: CASSQDWGRGTNQPQHF. The CDR3, as DNA: TGTGCCAGCAGCCAAGATTGGGGGCGAGGGACAAATCAGCCCCAGCATTTT.

The chain recombines TRBV27 with TRBJ2-1, with TRBD2 identical over 9 bases. The CDR3 loop spans 16 amino acids. From germline, CDR1 is MNHEY and CDR2 SMNVEV (reference sequence). Losses at the gene ends were 2 bases for V and 10 bases for J; bases not matched to a gene: 12. Here the CDR3 reads CASSLPSGGMSLEQFF. As DNA, the CDR3 is TGTGCCAGCAGTTTACCCAGCGGGGGGATGTCCTTGGAGCAGTTCTTC.

V and J are TRBV6-5 and TRBJ2-7, with no clear D. CDR1 and CDR2 (germline): MNHEY, SVGAGI. V lost 0 bases to trimming and J lost 7 bases, with 7 bases between them. The CDR3 is 12 amino acids. In DNA, the CDR3 is TGTGCCAGCAGTTACTCTTCTTCAGAGCAGTACTTC. Its protein is CASSYSSSEQYF.

The chain recombines TRBV29-1 with TRBJ2-3; TRBD2 matches at 14 bases. Germline CDR1 is SQVTM and CDR2 is ANQGSEA. V shed 4 bases and J 3 bases; nucleotides not matched to a gene: 3. The CDR3 is 15 residues long. The CDR3 nucleotides read TGCAGCGTTGGGGGACTAGCGGGAGTTACAGATACGCAGTATTTT. Protein sequence: CSVGGLAGVTDTQYF.

J is TRBJ2-3 and V is TRBV5-1; TRBD2 matches 7 bases. This CDR3 comprises 17 residues. V trimming: 4 bases; J trimming: 0 bases; junction bases outside the gene matches: 11. Germline V lookup: CDR1 SGHRS, CDR2 YFSETQ. The CDR3 protein is CASSDLTSAPSTDTQYF. The CDR3 bases are TGCGCCAGCAGCGACCTTACTAGCGCCCCTAGCACAGATACGCAGTATTTT.